A single sample gave rise to the 19 T cell receptor beta chains below, sequenced in a study of technical replicates of blood from a handful of donors. Sequencing used immunoSEQ multiplex PCR; TCRdb keeps in-frame clones, though not all of them. The sample comprises around 100,000 clones, roughly 94% of which are singletons, and 0.3% to 0.35% rests with the top ten. Source material: T cells isolated from PBMCs. The receptors shown here come from a human donor in good health.

The J gene is TRBJ2-7, the V gene TRBV5-1; no definite D call. CDR1 is SGHRS, CDR2 YFSETQ, per germline. Between the trimmed V and J ends, which lost 2 bases and 4 bases, there was a span of 22 bases. The CDR3 spans 17 residues. The CDR3 loop reads CASSLHPSLGQPYEQYF. The CDR3 nucleotides read TGCGCCAGCAGCTTACACCCTTCTCTTGGGCAGCCTTACGAGCAGTACTTC.

V and J are TRBV5-1 and TRBJ1-1; possible D gene TRBD1, 6 bases. With 4 bases removed from V and 1 base from J, the gap between germline ends came to 8 bases. Germline CDR1 is SGHRS and CDR2 is YFSETQ. The CDR3 is made up of 13 amino acids. Here the CDR3 DNA reads TGCGCCAGCAGCCCGACAGGGAACACTGAAGCTTTCTTT. Protein product: CASSPTGNTEAFF.

J is TRBJ2-1 and V is TRBV30; 8 bases fit TRBD2. The CDR3 totals 14 residues. The V gene end was trimmed by 1 base and the J gene end by 6 bases; junction bases not matched to a gene: 5. Germline V gene sequence: CDR1 GTSNPN, CDR2 SVGIG (reference sequence). The CDR3 DNA reads TGTGCCTGGAGTGCCCGCGGGAGGAGCAATGAGCAGTTCTTC. Protein: CAWSARGRSNEQFF. The whole variable domain, filled in from reference TRBV30 and TRBJ2-1, reads SQTIHQWPATLVQPVGSPLSLECTVEGTSNPNLYWYRQAAGRGLQLLFYSVGIGQISSEVPQNLSASRPQDRQFILSSKKLLLSDSGFYLCAWSARGRSNEQFFGPGTRLTVL.

This clone is a singleton in its sample. The rearrangement links TRBV28 to TRBJ1-2; D is unresolved. CDR1 and CDR2 (germline): MDHEN, SYDVKM. The CDR3 has 13 amino acids. V was cut by 7 bases and J by 2 bases, with 11 bases left in between. The CDR3 is CASKPLANYGYTF. Here the CDR3 DNA reads TGTGCCAGCAAACCCCTGGCCAACTATGGCTACACCTTC.

V usage is TRBV9 and J usage is TRBJ2-5; 7 bases fit TRBD2. The CDR3 runs to 17 residues. The J segment lost 4 bases and the V segment lost 0 bases, leaving 12 bases of the junction unmatched. CDR1 is SGDLS, CDR2 YYNGEE, per germline. The CDR3 DNA follows: TGTGCCAGCAGCGTAGGATACGTGGCGGGAGCGGGAGAGACCCAGTACTTC. It specifies CASSVGYVAGAGETQYF.

The chain links TRBV5-8 to TRBJ2-5; no reliable D call. The CDR3 totals 14 residues. Germline V lookup: CDR1 SGHTS, CDR2 YDEGEE. With 7 bases removed from V and 3 bases from J, the gap between germline ends came to 16 bases. The CDR3 region is CASDRRPLEETQYF. The CDR3 coding sequence is TGTGCCAGCGACCGGCGGCCTCTTGAAGAGACCCAGTACTTC.

The rearrangement links TRBV7-3 to TRBJ2-3, with 12 positions matching TRBD2. V shed 5 bases and J 4 bases; nucleotides not matched to a gene: 4. The germline gives CDR1 SGHTA, CDR2 FQGTGA. The CDR3 is 15 amino acids. The CDR3 DNA follows: TGTGCCAGCAGCCTGAGACTAGCGGGAGCAGATACGCAGTATTTT. It specifies CASSLRLAGADTQYF.

This chain connects TRBV5-6 to TRBJ1-5, with TRBD1 identical over 7 bases. V was clipped by 4 bases and J by 0 bases; unmatched bases: 7. The CDR3 sequence is 16 residues long. From germline, CDR1 is SGHDT and CDR2 YYEEEE. In DNA form, the CDR3 reads TGTGCCAGCAGCAGACAGGGCCTAAATAGCAATCAGCCCCAGCATTTT. Its protein is CASSRQGLNSNQPQHF.

This CDR3 is CASTSGSYQESYNEQFF. The CDR3 DNA sequence: TGTGCCAGCACTAGCGGGAGTTATCAGGAGTCCTACAATGAGCAGTTCTTC. This chain connects TRBV28 to TRBJ2-1, with TRBD2 matching over 10 bases. The CDR3 totals 17 residues. With V trimmed by 7 bases and J by 1 base, 10 bases remained unmatched. Germline V lookup: CDR1 MDHEN, CDR2 SYDVKM.

The chain couples TRBV7-9 to TRBJ2-7; D is ambiguous. Germline V lookup: CDR1 SEHNR, CDR2 FQNEAQ (reference sequence). There are 13 residues in the CDR3. V was clipped by 1 base and J by 4 bases, with 8 bases between them. For the CDR3, the DNA is TGTGCCAGCAGCTTAGGTCCACAGTACGAGCAGTACTTC. Protein product: CASSLGPQYEQYF.

This chain uses TRBV15 with TRBJ2-7; possible D gene TRBD1, 7 bases. The V end was cut by 3 bases, the J end by 6 bases, with 15 bases between. Germline CDR1 and CDR2: LNHNV and YYDKDF (reference sequence). The CDR3 covers 14 residues. The DNA of the CDR3 is TGTGCCACCAGCAGGTTTACAGGGGAGGTCGAGCAGTACTTC. It translates to CATSRFTGEVEQYF. Using reference TRBV15 and TRBJ2-7 for the parts outside the CDR3, the full variable domain is DAMVIQNPRYQVTQFGKPVTLSCSQTLNHNVMYWYQQKSSQAPKLLFHYYDKDFNNEADTPDNFQSRRPNTSFCFLDIRSPGLGDTAMYLCATSRFTGEVEQYFGPGTRLTVT.

The V and J genes are TRBV7-9 and TRBJ1-6, with D maybe TRBD1 (5 bases). Per the germline V gene, CDR1 is SEHNR and CDR2 is FQNEAQ (reference sequence). The CDR3 is 14 amino acids. Trimming removed 5 bases from V and 10 bases from J, with 15 bases in between. The CDR3 region is CASSKGGQPSPLHF. The CDR3 DNA reads TGTGCCAGCAGCAAAGGCGGACAACCGTCACCCCTCCACTTT.

The chain links TRBV7-8 to TRBJ1-2; 7 nucleotides line up with TRBD1. The CDR3 consists of 14 residues. V was clipped by 4 bases and J by 4 bases; unmatched bases: 6. CDR1 is SGHVS, CDR2 FQNEAQ, per germline. The CDR3 sequence is CASSSTGDSYGYTF. CDR3 nucleotides: TGTGCCAGCAGCTCAACAGGGGACAGCTATGGCTACACCTTC.

This clone came up once. This rearrangement joins TRBV19 to TRBJ2-3, with TRBD1 as a possible D gene (6 bases). Germline values: CDR1 LNHDA, CDR2 SQIVND (reference sequence). V gave up 5 bases and J gave up 1 base, with 7 bases separating them. CDR3 length: 13 residues. CDR3 bases: TGTGCCAGTAGTCCAGGGGGCACAGATACGCAGTATTTT. The encoded protein is CASSPGGTDTQYF.

The chain uses TRBV4-3 and TRBJ1-2; a weak D match, TRBD1 (5 bases). This CDR3 spans 14 amino acids. Germline lookup yields CDR1 LGHNA and CDR2 YSLEER. Trimming removed 0 bases from V and 8 bases from J, with 13 bases in between. The CDR3 here is CASSQDIRGWGYTF. In DNA, the CDR3 is TGCGCCAGCAGCCAAGATATTAGGGGATGGGGCTACACCTTC.

The rearrangement links TRBV15 to TRBJ2-1, with 7 bases lining up with TRBD2. V shed 6 bases, J shed 4 bases, and the junction held 6 bases outside the gene matches. Per the germline V gene, CDR1 is LNHNV and CDR2 is YYDKDF (reference sequence). The CDR3 runs 14 residues. The CDR3 reads CATSTGEGYNEQFF. The CDR3 DNA reads TGTGCCACCAGTACGGGGGAGGGGTACAATGAGCAGTTCTTC.

V gene TRBV28 combines with J gene TRBJ2-3, with D unclear. The CDR3 spans 14 residues. V lost 3 bases to trimming and J lost 0 bases, with 7 bases between them. The germline CDR1 and CDR2 sequences are MDHEN and SYDVKM. The CDR3 here is CASSFSTSTDTQYF. The CDR3 coding sequence is TGTGCCAGCAGTTTTAGCACTAGCACAGATACGCAGTATTTT.

The chain carries TRBV5-6 and TRBJ2-7, with TRBD1 identical over 12 bases. The germline gives CDR1 SGHDT, CDR2 YYEEEE. The junction had 6 bases not matched to a gene; V was cut back by 3 bases and J by 2 bases. The CDR3 runs 16 residues. The CDR3 protein is CASSWDRGRGPYEQYF. The CDR3 nucleotides are TGTGCCAGCAGCTGGGACAGGGGGCGCGGCCCCTACGAGCAGTACTTC.

CDR3 in amino acids: CASSFLGAQETQYF. CDR3 nucleotides: TGTGCCAGCAGTTTTTTAGGAGCCCAAGAGACCCAGTACTTC. The rearrangement joins TRBV28 to TRBJ2-5; D ambiguous. The CDR3 runs to 14 residues. Trimming took 3 bases from V and 1 from J, leaving 9 bases between them. Germline V lookup: CDR1 MDHEN, CDR2 SYDVKM.